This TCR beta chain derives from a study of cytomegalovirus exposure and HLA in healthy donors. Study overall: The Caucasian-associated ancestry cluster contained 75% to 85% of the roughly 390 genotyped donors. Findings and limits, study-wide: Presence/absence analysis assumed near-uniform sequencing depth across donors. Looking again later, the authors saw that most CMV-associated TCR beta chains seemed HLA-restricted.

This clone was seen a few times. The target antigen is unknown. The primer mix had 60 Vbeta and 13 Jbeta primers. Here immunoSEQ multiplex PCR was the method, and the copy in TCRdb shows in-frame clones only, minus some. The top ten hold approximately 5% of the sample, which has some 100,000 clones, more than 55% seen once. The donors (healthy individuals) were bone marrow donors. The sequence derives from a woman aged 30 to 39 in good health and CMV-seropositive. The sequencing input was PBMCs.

This CDR3 is CASLELAKNIQYF. The CDR3 region has the DNA TGTGCCAGCCTCGAACTAGCCAAAAACATTCAGTACTTC. The chain recombines TRBV2 with TRBJ2-4; no firm D call. CDR1 is SNHLY and CDR2 is FYNNEI in the germline V gene. The CDR3 covers 13 residues. The V end lost 8 bases, the J end lost 0 bases, and 8 bases lay between the germline ends.